The 22 T cell receptor beta chains given below trace back to one sample, sequenced in a study of Tregs in tolerant kidney transplant recipients. Sequenced by immunoSEQ multiplex PCR; TCRdb stores in-frame clones only, minus some. This repertoire comprises 50,000 to 65,000 clones; its ten largest clones make up about 0.83%. The specimen was CD4+ T cells from blood, collected before the transplant. These receptor sequences come from a human donor who received a combined kidney and bone marrow transplant.

Comment on this clone: The CDR3 extends 3 residues past the end of the read, so its final part is completed from the germline J gene. This sequence joins TRBV20-1 and TRBJ2-3; TRBD2 matches 10 bases. Germline V CDR1 and CDR2: DFQATT, SNEGSKA (reference sequence). The CDR3 runs to 16 residues. After removal of 3 bases from V and 4 bases from J, the junction contained 10 bases not matched to a gene. The sequenced CDR3 bases are TGCAGTGCTAGTGGTGTTGCTAGCGGGAGTGCAGATACG. This translates into CSASGVASGSADT. The complete CDR3 reads CSASGVASGSADTQYF.

Turning to this clone: The sequenced fragment ends 3 residues before the CDR3 boundary, so the rest is inferred from the germline J gene. The chain couples TRBV5-6 to TRBJ1-2, with 10 bases that match TRBD1. Germline V CDR1 and CDR2: SGHDT, YYEEEE. The CDR3 loop spans 15 amino acids. V was clipped by 0 bases and J by 7 bases; unmatched bases: 6. The DNA read from the CDR3 is TGTGCCAGCAGCTTGGAGGACAGGGGGACGGCTGGC. Amino acid sequence: CASSLEDRGTAG. The whole CDR3 sequence is CASSLEDRGTAGYTF.

Points on this clone: The missing CDR3 end, 3 residues past where the read stops, is filled in from the germline J gene. The J gene is TRBJ1-6, the V gene TRBV18; no definite D call. This CDR3 region has 14 residues. Looked up from germline, CDR1 is KGHSH and CDR2 is LQKENI. V dropped 0 bases and J dropped 5 bases, with 5 bases sitting between them. Here the CDR3 reads CASSPPFDNSPLHF. The covered CDR3 bases are TGTGCCAGCTCACCACCCTTTGATAATTCACCC.

With respect to this clone: Read coverage stops 3 residues before the CDR3 terminus; the germline J gene supplies the remainder. The genes are TRBV5-1 and TRBJ1-4; D is unresolved. The CDR3 has 15 residues. The germline gives CDR1 SGHRS, CDR2 YFSETQ. The V end lost 4 bases, the J end lost 5 bases, and 15 bases lay between the germline ends. Here the CDR3 reads CASSPTPQENEKLFF. CDR3 bases read: TGCGCCAGCAGCCCCACCCCTCAGGAGAATGAAAAA. Supplemented by reference TRBV5-1 and TRBJ1-4, the full variable domain reads KAGVTQTPRYLIKTRGQQVTLSCSPISGHRSVSWYQQTPGQGLQFLFEYFSETQRNKGNFPGRFSGRQFSNSRSEMNVSTLELGDSALYLCASSPTPQENEKLFFGSGTQLSVL.

About this clone: The CDR3 is cut off 3 residues early in the read; its end comes from the germline J gene. The chain joins TRBV5-1 to TRBJ1-2, with D possibly being TRBD1 (5 bases). The length of the CDR3 is 12 residues. V gave up 1 base and J gave up 7 bases, with 8 bases separating them. Germline CDR1 and CDR2: SGHRS and YFSETQ. The part of the CDR3 DNA that was read is TGCGCCAGCAGCTTGTGGGGGGTTGGC. It is translated as CASSLWGVG. The full CDR3 reads CASSLWGVGYTF.

The CDR3 spells CASSPNWAGVVSTKKETQYF. The sequenced CDR3 bases are TGTGCCAGCTCACCCAACTGGGCGGGAGTTGTGAGTACGAAAAAAGAGACC. This chain links TRBV18 with TRBJ2-5; TRBD2 matches 7 bases. Read sequence stops 3 residues before the CDR3 end, and the germline J gene provides the missing end. The germline V gene encodes CDR1 KGHSH and CDR2 LQKENI. The junction had 22 bases not matched to a gene; V was cut back by 3 bases and J by 3 bases. This CDR3 is built from 20 residues.

As for this clone: The CDR3 end lies 3 residues beyond the end of the read and is filled in from the germline J gene. The rearrangement uses TRBV6-1 and TRBJ2-3, with a weak D call TRBD1 (5 bases). V was pared by 1 base and J by 4 bases, with 9 bases between. The CDR3 loop spans 14 amino acids. Germline V lookup: CDR1 MNHNS, CDR2 SASEGT. The CDR3 bases that were read are TGTGCCAGCAGTGAAGGGGGCGACCCAGATACG. Protein product: CASSEGGDPDT. The full CDR3 protein is CASSEGGDPDTQYF.

Details on this clone: The DNA ends 3 residues before the CDR3 does, and the rest of the CDR3 is filled in from the germline J gene. The chain combines TRBV18 with TRBJ2-1; TRBD1 matches 12 bases. Germline V CDR1 and CDR2: KGHSH, LQKENI. The CDR3 length is 18 residues. J lost 9 bases, V lost 3 bases, and 15 bases had no gene match. CDR3 residues: CASSPGQGAIAGGREQFF. CDR3 bases read: TGTGCCAGCTCACCGGGACAGGGGGCAATAGCGGGAGGTCGTGAG.

Concerning this clone: Sequencing ends 3 residues short of the CDR3 end; the germline J gene provides the rest. This sequence joins TRBV5-1 and TRBJ1-5; D is unresolved. Trimming took 0 bases from V and 4 from J, leaving 8 bases between them. The V gene's germline CDR1 is SGHRS and CDR2 YFSETQ. The CDR3 has 14 residues. CDR3 loop: CASSLDSGNQPQHF. The CDR3 DNA, read in part, is TGCGCCAGCAGCTTGGACTCAGGAAATCAGCCC.

Worth noting for this clone: The CDR3 end lies 3 residues beyond the end of the read and is filled in from the germline J gene. V and J are TRBV20-1 and TRBJ2-5, with D hard to call. Trimming cost V 1 base and J 0 bases, with 15 bases left between them. Germline V gene sequence: CDR1 DFQATT, CDR2 SNEGSKA (reference sequence). This CDR3 has 16 residues. This CDR3 is CSARVLTTWYQETQYF. CDR3 bases read: TGCAGTGCTAGAGTGTTGACGACTTGGTACCAAGAGACC.

As to this clone: Read coverage stops 3 residues before the CDR3 terminus; the germline J gene supplies the remainder. The chain combines TRBV7-9 with TRBJ1-5; D is unclear. This CDR3 contains 13 residues. Germline V gene sequence: CDR1 SEHNR, CDR2 FQNEAQ (reference sequence). V was trimmed by 9 bases and J by 8 bases, leaving 17 bases between them. The CDR3 sequence is CASQRTGSEPQHF. Partial CDR3 DNA: TGTGCCAGTCAGCGAACGGGGAGTGAGCCC.

Here the CDR3 reads CASSADRVGNQPQHF. The DNA read from the CDR3 is TGTGCCAGCAGTGCGGACAGGGTTGGCAATCAGCCC. V usage is TRBV6-1 and J usage is TRBJ1-5; TRBD1 agrees at 8 bases. Read coverage stops 3 residues before the CDR3 terminus; the germline J gene supplies the remainder. Germline V gives CDR1 MNHNS, CDR2 SASEGT. Trimming at V came to 4 bases and at J to 2 bases, leaving 4 bases not matched to a gene. This CDR3 is 15 amino acids long.

Note on this clone: The sequenced fragment ends 3 residues before the CDR3 boundary, so the rest is inferred from the germline J gene. J is TRBJ2-1 and V is TRBV30; 9 nucleotides match TRBD1. V was pared by 2 bases and J by 4 bases, with 9 bases of the junction left unmatched. The germline gives CDR1 GTSNPN, CDR2 SVGIG (reference sequence). The CDR3 has 16 residues. CDR3: CAWSTGLTGGYNEQFF. The DNA read from the CDR3 is TGTGCCTGGAGTACAGGCCTGACAGGGGGGTACAATGAG.

As regards this clone: The read stops 3 residues short of the end of the CDR3; the missing end is completed from the germline J gene. This rearrangement joins TRBV7-9 to TRBJ1-5; D ambiguous. Trimming took 4 bases from V and 0 from J, leaving 4 bases between them. The CDR3 consists of 13 residues. Germline V CDR1 and CDR2: SEHNR, FQNEAQ (reference sequence). The CDR3 here is CASSSYSNQPQHF. The part of the CDR3 DNA that was read is TGTGCCAGCAGCTCCTATAGCAATCAGCCC.

The chain's CDR3 is CASSLGQGTEAFF. The covered CDR3 bases are TGTGCCAGCAGCTTGGGACAGGGCACTGAA. The chain is built from TRBV7-2 and TRBJ1-1; 9 bases line up with TRBD1. The read ends 3 residues early relative to the CDR3; the germline J gene fills the gap. The CDR3 sequence is 13 residues long. With 3 bases clipped from V and 4 bases from J, the junction kept 0 bases outside the gene matches. Germline V gene sequence: CDR1 SGHTA, CDR2 FQGNSA. Using reference TRBV7-2 and TRBJ1-1 for the parts outside the CDR3, the full variable domain is GAGVSQSPSNKVTEKGKDVELRCDPISGHTALYWYRQSLGQGLEFLIYFQGNSAPDKSGLPSDRFSAERTGGSVSTLTIQRTQQEDSAVYLCASSLGQGTEAFFGQGTRLTVV.

About this clone itself: The CDR3 goes on 3 residues after the read ends, and that part is filled in from the germline J gene. The chain recombines TRBV18 with TRBJ2-1, with TRBD1 identical over 10 bases. CDR3 length: 16 amino acids. Germline CDR1 KGHSH, CDR2 LQKENI. J was trimmed by 9 bases and V by 3 bases; bases with no gene match: 11. The covered CDR3 bases are TGTGCCAGCTCACCCGGACCGGGACAGGGGCTTGGTGAG. Translated, it gives CASSPGPGQGLGE. The whole CDR3 region reads CASSPGPGQGLGEQFF.

A remark on this clone: The read comes to an end 3 residues before the CDR3 does, leaving the germline J gene to fill in the end. The chain recombines TRBV7-9 with TRBJ2-7; TRBD1 might be the D (5 bases). The germline V and J ends were trimmed by 5 bases and 3 bases, with 11 bases remaining between them. The CDR3 contains 13 residues. CDR1 SEHNR and CDR2 FQNEAQ come from the germline V gene (reference sequence). The CDR3 region is CASSDQGFYEQYF. Incomplete CDR3 DNA: TGTGCCAGCAGCGACCAGGGTTTCTACGAG.

CDR3 region: CASSSQGAQPQHF. The sequenced CDR3 bases are TGTGCCAGCAGCTCGCAGGGGGCGCAGCCC. The V and J genes are TRBV7-2 and TRBJ1-5, with 8 nucleotides matching TRBD1. The read ends 3 residues early relative to the CDR3; the germline J gene fills the gap. Per germline, CDR1 SGHTA and CDR2 FQGNSA. The CDR3 sequence is 13 residues long. V was clipped by 4 bases and J by 7 bases; unmatched bases: 3.

Concerning this clone: Coverage ceases 3 residues before the CDR3 finishes, and the germline J gene fills in the end. The chain carries TRBV7-2 and TRBJ1-1; no definite D call. Trimming cost V 5 bases and J 2 bases, with 9 bases left between them. In germline, CDR1 is SGHTA, CDR2 FQGNSA. The CDR3 is made up of 13 amino acids. The sequenced part of the CDR3 DNA is TGTGCCAGCAGCCTTCAGAGAAACACTGAA. Its translation is CASSLQRNTE. The full CDR3 protein is CASSLQRNTEAFF.

As concerns this clone: The sequence runs out 3 residues before the end of the CDR3; the remainder is reconstructed from the germline J gene. This chain links TRBV7-9 with TRBJ2-5, with D possibly TRBD2 on 5 matching bases. V was pared by 5 bases and J by 1 base, with 14 bases between. Germline CDR1 SEHNR, CDR2 FQNEAQ (reference sequence). The CDR3 consists of 15 residues. The part of the CDR3 DNA that was read is TGTGCCAGCAGCACCCCTGGACTCCCCCAAGAGACC. Its protein is CASSTPGLPQET. In full, the CDR3 is CASSTPGLPQETQYF.

In the case of this clone: Read sequence stops 3 residues before the CDR3 end, and the germline J gene provides the missing end. The chain is built from TRBV6-1 and TRBJ2-5, with 13 bases matching TRBD2. The germline CDR1 and CDR2 sequences are MNHNS and SASEGT. CDR3 size: 15 residues. The V gene end was trimmed by 3 bases and the J gene end by 2 bases; junction bases not matched to a gene: 0. CDR3 DNA (partial): TGTGCCAGCAGTGAGACTAGCGGGGGGCAAGAGACC. It specifies CASSETSGGQET. From start to end, the CDR3 is CASSETSGGQETQYF.

Partial CDR3 DNA: TGTGCCAGCAGCTTGGAGGGGCGGTCACCC. Encoded protein: CASSLEGRSP. The full CDR3 sequence reads CASSLEGRSPLHF. This chain uses TRBV5-6 with TRBJ1-6; tentatively, D is TRBD1 (5 bases). The read ends 3 residues before the CDR3 terminus; that terminus is restored from the germline J gene. This CDR3 has 13 amino acids. With 0 bases removed from V and 10 bases from J, the gap between germline ends came to 8 bases. Germline lookup yields CDR1 SGHDT and CDR2 YYEEEE.